A selection of T cell receptor beta chains follows, all from one sample in a study of OX40 agonist ivuxolimab in advanced cancers. The table came from immunoSEQ multiplex PCR; TCRdb's copy has only in-frame clones and leaves some out. This table has more than 65,000 clones, 88% appearing once. This material consisted of CD4+ or CD8+ T cells sorted from blood, taken in a trial of the OX40 agonist ivuxolimab. The receptors come from an adult with an advanced solid tumor such as melanoma, head and neck, liver or kidney cancer. CDR3s include the opening cysteine and the closing phenylalanine or tryptophan. D genes are given only for firm matches. Clone size is not always given. Where it is, it says once, few, many or a class for expanded clones.

J gene,D gene,CDR3 length,clone size,V gene,CDR3 protein,CDR3 DNA
TRBJ1-1,TRBD1,14,once,TRBV2,CASSPQGASTEAFF,TGTGCCAGCAGTCCCCAGGGGGCGAGCACTGAAGCTTTCTTT
TRBJ2-1,-,12,-,TRBV2,CASSEAGSEQFF,TGTGCCAGCAGTGAGGCGGGGTCTGAGCAGTTCTTC
TRBJ1-1,TRBD1,13,-,TRBV10-1,CASSPGTGTEAFF,TGCGCCAGCAGCCCCGGGACAGGGACTGAAGCTTTCTTT
TRBJ2-5,-,11,-,TRBV5-1,CASSQQETQYF,TGCGCCAGCTCTCAACAAGAGACCCAGTACTTC
TRBJ1-2,-,13,few,TRBV10-3,CAISVGKSLGYTF,TGTGCCATCAGTGTGGGCAAGTCCTTGGGCTACACCTTC
TRBJ2-1,TRBD2,16,-,TRBV18,CASSYPGLAGYNEQFF,TGTGCCAGCTCATATCCGGGACTAGCGGGCTACAATGAGCAGTTCTTC
TRBJ1-1,-,18,-,TRBV18,CASSPLSHQGKGDTEAFF,TGTGCCAGCTCACCGCTTAGCCATCAGGGGAAGGGGGACACTGAAGCTTTCTTT
TRBJ2-5,-,18,-,TRBV18,CASSPQSGLASSGETQYF,TGTGCCAGCTCACCACAGTCGGGGCTAGCTTCCTCGGGAGAGACCCAGTACTTC
TRBJ2-7,-,11,-,TRBV15,CATSNREAQYF,TGTGCCACCAGCAACAGGGAGGCGCAGTACTTC
TRBJ2-3,-,14,-,TRBV28,CASSFGGPTDTQYF,TGTGCCAGCAGTTTCGGTGGACCCACAGATACGCAGTATTTT
TRBJ2-3,-,13,-,TRBV2,CASNLGYTDTQYF,TGTGCCAGCAACCTGGGATACACAGATACGCAGTATTTT